The 32 T cell receptor beta chains below all came from one sample that was sequenced in a study of blood T cell repertoires in COVID-19. Clones were read by immunoSEQ multiplex PCR, and TCRdb kept only the in-frame ones, dropping some. The data contain about 280,000 clones, approximately 85% of them singletons. Input material: peripheral blood. Receptors were obtained from a man between 18 and 29 years old with active or convalescent COVID-19.

This clone was recorded only once. This chain uses TRBV19 with TRBJ2-2; 7 positions agree with TRBD1. V lost 4 bases, J lost 5 bases, and 4 bases stayed unmatched. CDR3 length equals 14 residues. Germline V CDR1 and CDR2: LNHDA, SQIVND (reference sequence). As DNA, the CDR3 is TGTGCCAGTAGTAGAGAACAGGGGACCGGGGAGCTGTTTTTT. It is translated as CASSREQGTGELFF.

The J gene is TRBJ2-3, the V gene TRBV4-3, with TRBD2 identical over 13 bases. Germline loops: CDR1 LGHNA, CDR2 YSLEER. V gave up 3 bases and J gave up 2 bases; unmatched junction bases: 2. The length of the CDR3 is 16 residues. This CDR3 is CASSQTSGGPTDTQYF. The CDR3 DNA sequence: TGCGCCAGCAGCCAGACTAGCGGGGGGCCCACAGATACGCAGTATTTT.

The chain uses TRBV27 and TRBJ2-4; D is perhaps TRBD1 (5 bases). Germline assignment: CDR1 MNHEY and CDR2 SMNVEV (reference sequence). There are 15 residues in the CDR3. The germline V and J ends were trimmed by 0 bases and 8 bases, with 14 bases remaining between them. The CDR3 nucleotides read TGTGCCAGCAGTTTATCTCCTCAGGGATCAGACATTCAGTACTTC. Translation gives CASSLSPQGSDIQYF.

The chain combines TRBV28 with TRBJ1-5; D unresolved. Per the germline V gene, CDR1 is MDHEN and CDR2 is SYDVKM. V lost 6 bases and J 6 bases, leaving 15 bases between the germline ends. The CDR3 runs 14 residues. CDR3 protein: CASSPKNMRQPQHF. DNA of the CDR3: TGTGCCAGCAGCCCGAAAAATATGCGTCAGCCCCAGCATTTT.

This clone was seen once. The genes are TRBV2 and TRBJ1-2; D unresolved. The V gene's germline CDR1 is SNHLY and CDR2 FYNNEI. V gave up 4 bases and J gave up 6 bases, with 12 bases separating them. The length of the CDR3 is 13 residues. CDR3 loop: CASSVRVVHGYTF. The CDR3 nucleotides are TGTGCCAGCAGTGTGCGGGTAGTCCATGGCTACACCTTC.

The CDR3 protein is CASGTTGGLSNEQFF. DNA of the CDR3: TGTGCCAGCGGCACGACAGGGGGTTTAAGCAATGAGCAGTTCTTC. The rearrangement uses TRBV2 and TRBJ2-1, with 9 bases matching TRBD1. Germline assignment: CDR1 SNHLY and CDR2 FYNNEI. V dropped 8 bases and J dropped 6; count of bases not matched to a gene: 11. The length of the CDR3 is 15 residues.

The V and J genes are TRBV19 and TRBJ1-2, with 7 bases identical to TRBD1. CDR1 LNHDA and CDR2 SQIVND come from the germline V gene (reference sequence). The CDR3 is 13 residues long. The trim removed 6 bases at V and 4 bases at J, leaving 5 bases unmatched. CDR3 residues: CASSSGGGYGYTF. The CDR3 bases are TGTGCCAGTAGCTCAGGGGGTGGCTATGGCTACACCTTC.

The chain combines TRBV15 with TRBJ2-3, with 7 bases lining up with TRBD2. Trimming removed 5 bases from V and 3 bases from J; junction bases left unmatched: 8. CDR1 is LNHNV, CDR2 YYDKDF, per germline (reference sequence). This CDR3 comprises 15 residues. CDR3 sequence reads: CATSYGGIMTDTQYF. The DNA of the CDR3 is TGTGCCACCAGCTACGGGGGGATTATGACAGATACGCAGTATTTT.

The chain couples TRBV7-9 to TRBJ1-2; D gene ambiguous. CDR1 SEHNR and CDR2 FQNEAQ come from the germline V gene (reference sequence). The CDR3 extends over 13 amino acids. Trimming pared 5 bases from V and 6 bases from J, leaving 13 bases between. The CDR3 bases are TGTGCCAGCAGCCCCTACCTCTCTCATGGCTACACCTTC. Translating it yields CASSPYLSHGYTF.

The chain couples TRBV19 to TRBJ2-3, with D perhaps TRBD2 (5 bases). Between the trimmed V and J ends, which lost 7 bases and 9 bases, there was a span of 17 bases. In germline, CDR1 is LNHDA, CDR2 SQIVND (reference sequence). This CDR3 spans 13 amino acids. CDR3 in amino acids: CASTTIGLATQYF. CDR3 bases: TGTGCCAGTACTACGATTGGGCTAGCCACGCAGTATTTT.

The chain couples TRBV15 to TRBJ2-2; 10 bases line up with TRBD2. The CDR3 extends over 18 amino acids. The junction had 11 bases not matched to a gene; V was cut back by 0 bases and J by 7 bases. Germline-derived CDR1 and CDR2 are LNHNV and YYDKDF (reference sequence). For the CDR3, the DNA is TGTGCCACCAGCAGAGATGACGCAGCGGGGGGGCCAAACGGGGAGCTGTTTTTT. It codes for CATSRDDAAGGPNGELFF.

The J gene is TRBJ1-1, the V gene TRBV4-3; D gene ambiguous. V lost 0 bases, J lost 3 bases, and 8 bases lay in between. Germline CDR1 LGHNA, CDR2 YSLEER. The CDR3 has 14 amino acids. For the CDR3, the DNA is TGCGCCAGCAGCCAAGATGACCGGGACACTGAAGCTTTCTTT. This sequence encodes CASSQDDRDTEAFF.

The rearrangement joins TRBV7-2 to TRBJ1-6; D might be TRBD1 (6 bases). V was pared by 5 bases and J by 10 bases, with 12 bases between. Germline V gene sequence: CDR1 SGHTA, CDR2 FQGNSA. The CDR3 loop spans 13 amino acids. Here the CDR3 reads CASSQGGGSPLHF. The CDR3 region has the DNA TGTGCCAGCAGCCAGGGAGGGGGGTCACCCCTCCACTTT.

The genes are TRBV4-2 and TRBJ2-1, with 9 bases lining up with TRBD2. CDR3 length: 17 residues. Germline lookup yields CDR1 LGHNA and CDR2 YNFKEQ. J gave up 0 bases and V 0 bases, and 3 bases lay outside the gene matches. CDR3 DNA sequence: TGTGCCAGCAGCCAAGAGGTTAGCGGGAGCTCCTACAATGAGCAGTTCTTC. The encoded protein is CASSQEVSGSSYNEQFF.

The chain carries TRBV9 and TRBJ2-1; 10 bases line up with TRBD2. The CDR3 sequence is 18 residues long. Losses at the gene ends were 0 bases for V and 4 bases for J; bases not matched to a gene: 10. The V gene's germline CDR1 is SGDLS and CDR2 YYNGEE. The DNA for the CDR3 is TGTGCCAGCAGCGTAGCTGGGTTAGCGGGGGGCCCTTACAATGAGCAGTTCTTC. Amino acid sequence: CASSVAGLAGGPYNEQFF.

This clone has only a few counts. The chain links TRBV7-8 to TRBJ2-2; TRBD2 is a possible D gene (6 bases). V was pared by 4 bases and J by 0 bases, with 15 bases between. CDR3 length: 17 amino acids. Germline values: CDR1 SGHVS, CDR2 FQNEAQ. The CDR3 protein is CASSSPYGGANTGELFF. CDR3 nucleotide sequence: TGTGCCAGCAGCTCCCCATATGGCGGGGCGAACACCGGGGAGCTGTTTTTT. Looking up the rest from reference TRBV7-8 and TRBJ2-2 gives the full variable domain: GAGVSQSPRYKVAKRGQDVALRCDPISGHVSLFWYQQALGQGPEFLTYFQNEAQLDKSGLPSDRFFAERPEGSVSTLKIQRTQQEDSAVYLCASSSPYGGANTGELFFGEGSRLTVL.

V and J are TRBV27 and TRBJ2-3, with D tentatively TRBD2 (6 bases). CDR3 size: 16 residues. From germline, CDR1 is MNHEY and CDR2 SMNVEV (reference sequence). V was pared by 3 bases and J by 2 bases, with 15 bases between. CDR3 nucleotide sequence: TGTGCCAGCAGTTTTGTTGCGGGACCAGACACAGATACGCAGTATTTT. Its protein product is CASSFVAGPDTDTQYF.

The J gene is TRBJ2-2, the V gene TRBV4-1; 8 bases align to TRBD1. V lost 1 base to trimming and J lost 3 bases; unmatched junction nucleotides: 10. From germline, CDR1 is MGHRA and CDR2 YSYEKL. This CDR3 has 18 amino acids. CDR3 nucleotides: TGCGCCAGCAGCCAAGGGCCATTTCAGGGGGCGGACACCGGGGAGCTGTTTTTT. Its protein product is CASSQGPFQGADTGELFF.

CDR3 residues: CASSSTGPFSGNTIYF. The CDR3 coding sequence is TGCGCCAGCAGCAGTACAGGGCCGTTCTCTGGAAACACCATATATTTT. The V call is TRBV5-1, the J call TRBJ1-3, with D perhaps matching TRBD1 (6 bases). Trimming pared 4 bases from V and 0 bases from J, leaving 14 bases between. The length of the CDR3 is 16 residues. Per the germline V gene, CDR1 is SGHRS and CDR2 is YFSETQ. Full variable domain (outside the CDR3, taken from reference TRBV5-1 and TRBJ1-3): KAGVTQTPRYLIKTRGQQVTLSCSPISGHRSVSWYQQTPGQGLQFLFEYFSETQRNKGNFPGRFSGRQFSNSRSEMNVSTLELGDSALYLCASSSTGPFSGNTIYFGEGSWLTVV.

The chain uses TRBV7-9 and TRBJ1-4, with unresolved D. Trimming took off 5 bases at V and 4 bases at J, with 14 bases between the two ends. Germline V lookup: CDR1 SEHNR, CDR2 FQNEAQ (reference sequence). The CDR3 contains 15 residues. CDR3 sequence: CASSPAESYNEKLFF. The CDR3 DNA reads TGTGCCAGCAGCCCTGCGGAGTCTTATAATGAAAAACTGTTTTTT. The entire variable domain, with the rest obtained from reference TRBV7-9 and TRBJ1-4, is as follows: DTGVSQNPRHKITKRGQNVTFRCDPISEHNRLYWYRQTLGQGPEFLTYFQNEAQLEKSRLLSDRFSAERPKGSFSTLEIQRTEQGDSAMYLCASSPAESYNEKLFFGSGTQLSVL.

The genes are TRBV19 and TRBJ1-5; 10 nucleotides match TRBD1. The CDR3 totals 16 residues. V lost 2 bases to trimming and J lost 7 bases; unmatched junction nucleotides: 8. Germline V gene lookup returns CDR1 LNHDA and CDR2 SQIVND (reference sequence). The CDR3 here is CASSIWDRGGEQPQHF. The CDR3 coding sequence is TGTGCCAGTAGTATATGGGACAGGGGAGGGGAGCAGCCCCAGCATTTT.

This sequence joins TRBV19 and TRBJ2-1; tentative D call: TRBD2 (6 bases). V was clipped by 3 bases and J by 7 bases, with 16 bases between them. This CDR3 is 15 amino acids long. Germline assignment: CDR1 LNHDA and CDR2 SQIVND (reference sequence). The CDR3 here is CASSIGGWDGNEQFF. The CDR3, as DNA: TGTGCCAGTAGTATTGGAGGGTGGGATGGTAATGAGCAGTTCTTC.

V usage is TRBV6-5 and J usage is TRBJ1-1; 7 bases align to TRBD1. The V gene's germline CDR1 is MNHEY and CDR2 SVGAGI. Trimming cost V 4 bases and J 0 bases; bases outside gene matches: 8. The CDR3 spans 16 residues. The CDR3 reads CASSSETTGLNTEAFF. In DNA, the CDR3 is TGTGCCAGCAGTTCCGAGACGACAGGGTTGAACACTGAAGCTTTCTTT.

This clone was seen only once. The chain uses TRBV5-1 and TRBJ2-7, with TRBD1 matching over 11 bases. This CDR3 is 14 amino acids long. Germline CDR1 and CDR2: SGHRS and YFSETQ. V was clipped by 9 bases and J by 4 bases; unmatched bases: 9. CDR3 sequence: CATRPGQGAYEQYF. The DNA for the CDR3 is TGCGCCACCCGACCCGGACAGGGGGCTTACGAGCAGTACTTC.

The chain couples TRBV7-2 to TRBJ2-5, with TRBD2 matching 7 bases. The V segment lost 6 bases and the J segment 6 bases; nucleotides outside the gene matches: 10. CDR1 is SGHTA and CDR2 is FQGNSA in the germline V gene. The CDR3 covers 14 residues. CDR3 nucleotide sequence: TGTGCCAGCAGTCTGGGGGGGAGCGTGCAGACCCAGTACTTC. Translation gives CASSLGGSVQTQYF.

The chain uses TRBV19 and TRBJ2-5; D may be TRBD1 (6 bases). CDR3 length: 17 amino acids. Trimming removed 2 bases from V and 0 bases from J, with 16 bases in between. In germline, CDR1 is LNHDA, CDR2 SQIVND (reference sequence). The CDR3 reads CASSILPMTGYQETQYF. The CDR3 nucleotides read TGTGCCAGTAGTATACTCCCGATGACAGGCTACCAAGAGACCCAGTACTTC.

The V gene is TRBV6-2 or TRBV6-3, the J gene TRBJ2-1, with 9 bases fitting TRBD1. This CDR3 spans 18 amino acids. V shed 0 bases and J 3 bases; nucleotides not matched to a gene: 9. Germline loops: CDR1 MNHEY, CDR2 SVGEGT. The CDR3 loop is CASSYSRTGTGHYNEQFF. The CDR3 DNA reads TGTGCCAGCAGTTACTCTCGAACCGGGACAGGGCACTACAATGAGCAGTTCTTC.

The gene calls are TRBV24-1 and TRBJ2-7; 8 bases line up with TRBD2. The V and J ends lost 4 bases and 2 bases, in that order; junction bases with no gene match: 15. Per the germline V gene, CDR1 is KGHDR and CDR2 is SFDVKD. This CDR3 has 18 residues. CDR3 protein: CATSDRPPSTSGTYEQYF. CDR3 nucleotide sequence: TGTGCCACCAGTGACCGACCTCCCAGTACTAGCGGAACCTACGAGCAGTACTTC.

This clone was recorded once. The chain couples TRBV25-1 to TRBJ2-7, with D perhaps TRBD1 (5 bases). The V gene's germline CDR1 is MGHDK and CDR2 SYGVNS. Deletions cut 4 bases from V and 5 bases from J, with 12 bases between. The CDR3 spans 13 residues. CDR3: CASSVQGVDEQYF. CDR3 sequence (DNA): TGTGCCAGCAGTGTACAAGGGGTCGACGAGCAGTACTTC.

The rearrangement links TRBV7-8 to TRBJ2-7; 8 nucleotides match TRBD1. The V and J ends lost 4 bases and 0 bases, in that order; junction bases with no gene match: 5. The CDR3 covers 15 residues. Germline CDR1 and CDR2: SGHVS and FQNEAQ. The CDR3 DNA sequence: TGTGCCAGCAGCTCACGGACAGGGCTCTCCTACGAGCAGTACTTC. It yields the protein CASSSRTGLSYEQYF.

V and J are TRBV25-1 and TRBJ2-1; possibly TRBD1 for D (6 bases). The germline CDR1 and CDR2 sequences are MGHDK and SYGVNS. CDR3 length: 13 amino acids. Trimming removed 8 bases at V and 5 bases at J, with 13 bases between. The CDR3 region has the DNA TGTGCCAGCGGGGGACACCCAAACAATGAGCAGTTCTTC. As protein: CASGGHPNNEQFF.

This rearrangement joins TRBV6-1 to TRBJ2-5; TRBD1 is a possible D gene (5 bases). The ends were cut back, 1 base at V and 6 bases at J, with 15 bases in the middle. There are 15 residues in the CDR3. Germline CDR1 reads MNHNS; CDR2 reads SASEGT. The chain's CDR3 is CASSEDPPGMQTQYF. The CDR3 DNA reads as TGTGCCAGCAGTGAAGACCCTCCAGGGATGCAGACCCAGTACTTC.